What follows is one TCR beta chain and its context. Its cognate antigen has yet to be identified. Base qualities were left out, and no much larger clone turns up one base away. The data are from a study of blood T cell repertoires in COVID-19 (dated by TCRdb to about 2020). About the investigation overall: The collaborator samples originated in the United States, Italy and Spain and spanned the acute and convalescent phases of COVID-19. A de-identified subject ID, COVID-19 status, age in years and sex were almost always included in the sample metadata. Samples were obtained from the ongoing ImmuneRACE study (first 160 participants) and from about 1,300 subjects provided by 6 global collaborators. Where available, HLA class I and class II types were taken from metadata supplied by the sample provider and were not determined by assay-based typing. Subjects who had been exposed to COVID-19, were actively infected with it, or had recovered from it provided the deeply sampled blood TCRbeta repertoires that made up the dataset. The repertoires were released in a freely available public database intended as a resource for research on the immune response to SARS-CoV-2. The prospective study material was composed of cDNA or gDNA derived from T cells, B-cell-depleted T cells, or PBMCs. What the authors observed across the whole study: How much clinical and demographic metadata was included differed by source and by participant, and the metadata was provided uncurated.

Collaborating institutions collected whole blood in K2EDTA tubes following their own protocols. For TCRbeta analysis, collaborators shipped samples in one of three forms: frozen whole blood, isolated PBMCs, or DNA extracted from either of those sample types. The CDR3, cysteine through phenylalanine, is 15 amino acids long. Only CDR3 DNA is held: 45 bases, read in frame from base 1. Sequences MNHEY (CDR1) and SMNVEV (CDR2) are obtained from the germline V gene (reference sequence). A distance of 12 bases separates the germline ends of V and J, which lose 2 bases and 1 base respectively. TCRbeta CDR3 regions were amplified from genomic DNA by means of the immunoSEQ Assay, a bias-controlled multiplex PCR. In the authors' own workflow: Within the assay, amplification of reference gene primers was used to estimate how many nucleated cells each sample contained. To quantify the absolute abundance of each unique TCRbeta CDR3 rearrangement, sequence reads were collapsed and filtered. For each sample, productive Simpson clonality was calculated as the square root of Simpson's diversity index over productive rearrangements. Sourced from immuneACCESS, this table was stored by TCRdb with only in-frame sequences that have V and J called. A share of the clones is absent; for the studies checked, an unresolved V gene accounts for under half, and the remainder has no known explanation. V and J calls plus clone size are reproduced from that table; the DNA served to infer D and trimming. Within this sample are roughly 110,000 clones, with more than 75% of them counted one time only. The ten largest account for more than 3% of the sample.

This clonotype was obtained from a man aged 35 to 55 with acute or convalescent COVID-19. Here the chain combines TRBV27 and TRBJ2-7, and the D gene may be TRBD1, 6 bases matching. The source material was peripheral blood. CDR3 loop: CASSLRGQGSYEQYF. The DNA sequence is given as TGTGCCAGCAGTTTAAGAGGCCAGGGGTCCTACGAGCAGTACTTC.